This is a list of T cell receptor beta chains from one sample in a study of blood T cell repertoires in COVID-19. Profiled with immunoSEQ multiplex PCR; TCRdb holds only in-frame clones, not every one. Found here are under 45,000 clones, over 70% of them singletons; the top ten hold less than 10%. The source material was peripheral blood. These receptors originate from a human donor in a cohort sampled during active COVID-19. CDR3s leave out the opening cysteine and the closing phenylalanine or tryptophan.

v_call	j_call	cdr3_aa
TRBV11-2	TRBJ2-2	ASSPLQGVTGELF
TRBV19	TRBJ1-5	ASKNSQGRGGQPQH
TRBV28	TRBJ2-1	ASRNEGLALNEQF
TRBV7-6	TRBJ2-1	ASSLRWTGNEQF
TRBV30	TRBJ2-1	AFSSGPWTGPYNEQF
TRBV23-1	TRBJ1-3	ASGAAWRGNTIY
TRBV28	TRBJ2-2	ASSSWTQGPNTGELF
TRBV4-1	TRBJ1-4	ASSQQLKTGTRTNEKLF
TRBV4-2	TRBJ2-7	ASSQDGTSGREQY
TRBV5-1	TRBJ2-1	ASSLALQGGYNEQF
TRBV2	TRBJ1-3	ASKDRGLGNTIY
TRBV19	TRBJ1-5	ASSIARINQPQH
TRBV24-1	TRBJ2-5	ATSDFGLAGGETQY
TRBV29-1	TRBJ1-4	SVSNGAGVNEKLF
TRBV4-3	TRBJ1-6	ASSRTGASSPLH
TRBV2	TRBJ2-3	ASKAAGDTQY
TRBV5-1	TRBJ2-1	ASSPVGRGYNEQF
TRBV6-5	TRBJ2-3	ASRLTSGGTDTQY
TRBV4-2	TRBJ2-3	ASTTENGRGRTDTQY
TRBV29-1	TRBJ2-7	SARTDYEQY
TRBV7-2	TRBJ2-2	ASSRQGGSTGELF
TRBV27	TRBJ1-2	ASSLTGNSNYGYT
TRBV7-7	TRBJ2-2	ASSSSGTLHTGELF
TRBV27	TRBJ2-3	ASSRTVFSTDTQY